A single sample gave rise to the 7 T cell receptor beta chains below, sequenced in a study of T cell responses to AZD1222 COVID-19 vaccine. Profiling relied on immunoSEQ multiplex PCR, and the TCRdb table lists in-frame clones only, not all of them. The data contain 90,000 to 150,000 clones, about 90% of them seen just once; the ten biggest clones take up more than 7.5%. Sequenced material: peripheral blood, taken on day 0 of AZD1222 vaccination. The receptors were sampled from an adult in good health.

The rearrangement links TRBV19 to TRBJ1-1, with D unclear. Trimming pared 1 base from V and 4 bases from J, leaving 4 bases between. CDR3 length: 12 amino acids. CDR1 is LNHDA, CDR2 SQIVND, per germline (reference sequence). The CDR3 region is CASSIVSTEAFF. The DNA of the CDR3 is TGTGCCAGTAGTATAGTCTCCACTGAAGCTTTCTTT.

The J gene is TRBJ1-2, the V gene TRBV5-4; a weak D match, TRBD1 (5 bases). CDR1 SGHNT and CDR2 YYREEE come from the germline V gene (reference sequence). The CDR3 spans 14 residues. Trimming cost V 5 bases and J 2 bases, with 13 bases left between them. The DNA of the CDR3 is TGTGCCAGCAGGGTGAGGGGAGGGAACTATGGCTACACCTTC. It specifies CASRVRGGNYGYTF.

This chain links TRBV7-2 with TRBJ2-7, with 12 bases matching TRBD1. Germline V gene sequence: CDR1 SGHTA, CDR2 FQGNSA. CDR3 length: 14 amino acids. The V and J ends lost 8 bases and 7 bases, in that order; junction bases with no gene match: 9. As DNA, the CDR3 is TGTGCCAGCGGAGGGACAGGGGGCTTCGGAGAGCAGTACTTC. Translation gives CASGGTGGFGEQYF.

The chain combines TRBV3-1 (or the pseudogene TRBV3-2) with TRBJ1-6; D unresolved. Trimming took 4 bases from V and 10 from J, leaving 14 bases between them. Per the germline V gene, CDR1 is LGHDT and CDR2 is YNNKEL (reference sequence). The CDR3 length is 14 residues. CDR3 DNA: TGTGCCAGCAGCCCACAGCGAGGAGGGTCACCCCTCCACTTT. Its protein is CASSPQRGGSPLHF.

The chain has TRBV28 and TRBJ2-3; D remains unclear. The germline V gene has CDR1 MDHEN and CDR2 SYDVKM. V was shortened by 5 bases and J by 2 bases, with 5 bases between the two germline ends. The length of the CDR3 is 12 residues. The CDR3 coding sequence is TGTGCCAGCAGTCCCCACACAGATACGCAGTATTTT. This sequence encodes CASSPHTDTQYF.

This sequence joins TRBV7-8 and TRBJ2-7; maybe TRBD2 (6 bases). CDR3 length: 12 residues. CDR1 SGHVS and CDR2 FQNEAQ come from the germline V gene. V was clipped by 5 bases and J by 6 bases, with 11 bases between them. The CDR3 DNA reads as TGTGCCAGCAGCCGGCTGGGGGGCGAGCAGTACTTC. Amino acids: CASSRLGGEQYF.

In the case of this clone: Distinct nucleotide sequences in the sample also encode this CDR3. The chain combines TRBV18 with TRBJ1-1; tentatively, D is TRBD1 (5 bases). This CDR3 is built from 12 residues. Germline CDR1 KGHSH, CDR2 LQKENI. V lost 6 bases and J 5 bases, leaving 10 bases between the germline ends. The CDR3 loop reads CASSPEGTEAFF. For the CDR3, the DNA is TGTGCCAGCTCGCCGGAGGGGACTGAAGCTTTCTTT.